This T cell receptor beta chain emerged from a study of T cells expressing NK-cell markers. Study overall: The study sequenced eight donors, seven HCMV-seropositive and one seronegative.

Germline values: CDR1 SQVTM, CDR2 ANQGSEA. CDR3 length: 14 residues. Whole-study findings and limits: Where several donors were concerned, these clonotypes also led the CD3+CD56-NKG2C+ fraction.

Concerning this clonotype itself: The antigen is not known.

The cDNA for TCR beta came from 5'RACE template switching with UMIs. With the 5' RACE reads reprocessed, TCRdb shows one record per CDR3 protein and no DNA. In total, the table holds over 120,000 distinct CDR3 sequences. This TCR was recovered from a man aged 18 to 35 in good health. This chain joins TRBV29-1 and TRBJ1-5; TCRdb gives TRBD1 as the D gene, but with no DNA this cannot be confirmed. Sequenced material: blood T cells: a sorted CD56 or NKG2C T cell subset, CD4+ or CD8+ T cells, or bulk PBMC T cells (not recorded which). CDR3 sequence: CSAGQGGSNQPQHF.